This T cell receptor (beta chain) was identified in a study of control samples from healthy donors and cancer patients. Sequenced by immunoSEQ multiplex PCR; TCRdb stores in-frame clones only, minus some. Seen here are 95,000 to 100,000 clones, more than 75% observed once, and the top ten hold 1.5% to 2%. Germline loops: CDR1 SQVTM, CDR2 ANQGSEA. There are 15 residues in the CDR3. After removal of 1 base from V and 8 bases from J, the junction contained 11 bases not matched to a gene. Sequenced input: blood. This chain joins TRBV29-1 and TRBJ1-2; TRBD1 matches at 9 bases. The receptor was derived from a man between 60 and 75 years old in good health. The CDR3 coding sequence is TGCAGCGTTGAAGGGCTCGCACAGGGGGCGGGAGGCTACACCTTC. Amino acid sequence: CSVEGLAQGAGGYTF. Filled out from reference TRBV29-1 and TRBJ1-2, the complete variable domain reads SAVISQKPSRDICQRGTSLTIQCQVDSQVTMMFWYRQQPGQSLTLIATANQGSEATYESGFVIDKFPISRPNLTFSTLTVSNMSPEDSSIYLCSVEGLAQGAGGYTFGSGTRLTVV.